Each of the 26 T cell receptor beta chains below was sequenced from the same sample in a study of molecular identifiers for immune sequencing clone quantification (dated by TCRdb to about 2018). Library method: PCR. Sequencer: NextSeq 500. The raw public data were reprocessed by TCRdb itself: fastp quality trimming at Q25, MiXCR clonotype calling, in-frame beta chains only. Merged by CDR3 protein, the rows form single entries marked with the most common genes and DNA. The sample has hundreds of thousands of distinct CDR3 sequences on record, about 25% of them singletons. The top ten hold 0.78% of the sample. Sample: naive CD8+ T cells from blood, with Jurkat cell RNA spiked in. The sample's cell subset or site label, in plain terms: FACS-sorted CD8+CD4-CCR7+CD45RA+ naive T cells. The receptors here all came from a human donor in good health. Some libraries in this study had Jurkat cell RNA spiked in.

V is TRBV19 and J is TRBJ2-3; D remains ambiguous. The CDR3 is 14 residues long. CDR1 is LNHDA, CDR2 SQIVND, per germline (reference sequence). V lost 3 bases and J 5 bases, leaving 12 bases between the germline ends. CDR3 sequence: CASSIGSQRDTQYF. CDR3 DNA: TGTGCCAGTAGTATCGGCAGCCAGAGAGATACGCAGTATTTT.

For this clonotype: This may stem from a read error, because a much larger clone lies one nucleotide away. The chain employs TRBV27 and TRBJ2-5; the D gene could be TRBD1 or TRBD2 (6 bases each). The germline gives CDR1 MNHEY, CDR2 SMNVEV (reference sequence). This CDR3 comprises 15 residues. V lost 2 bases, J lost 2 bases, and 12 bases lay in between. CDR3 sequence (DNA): TGTGCCAGCAGTTTAGACAAGGGGGGTCAAGAGACCCAGTACTTC. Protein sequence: CASSLDKGGQETQYF.

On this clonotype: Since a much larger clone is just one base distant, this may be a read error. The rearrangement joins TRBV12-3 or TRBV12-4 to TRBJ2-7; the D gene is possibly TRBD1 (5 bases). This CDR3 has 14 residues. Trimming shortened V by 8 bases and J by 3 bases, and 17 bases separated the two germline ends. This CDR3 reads CASGDSQASYEQYF. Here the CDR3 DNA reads TGTGCCAGCGGAGACAGTCAGGCGAGCTACGAGCAGTACTTC.

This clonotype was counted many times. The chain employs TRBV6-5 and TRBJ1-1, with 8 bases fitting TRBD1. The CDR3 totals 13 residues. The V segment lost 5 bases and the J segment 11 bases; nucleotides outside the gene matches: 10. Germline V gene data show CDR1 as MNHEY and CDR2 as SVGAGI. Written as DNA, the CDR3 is TGTGCCAGCAGTGGGTACAGGGGGTCTCCCGCTTTCTTT. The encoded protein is CASSGYRGSPAFF.

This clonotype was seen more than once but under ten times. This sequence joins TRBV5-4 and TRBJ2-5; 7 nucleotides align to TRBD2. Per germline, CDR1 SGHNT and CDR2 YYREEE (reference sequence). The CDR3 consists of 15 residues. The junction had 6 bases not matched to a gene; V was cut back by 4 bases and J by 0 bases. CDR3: CASSVGDYYQETQYF. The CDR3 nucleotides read TGTGCCAGCAGCGTGGGGGACTACTACCAAGAGACCCAGTACTTC.

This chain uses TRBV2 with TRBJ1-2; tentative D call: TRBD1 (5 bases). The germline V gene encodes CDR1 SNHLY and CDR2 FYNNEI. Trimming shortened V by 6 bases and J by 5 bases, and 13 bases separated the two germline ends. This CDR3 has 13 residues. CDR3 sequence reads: CASRGDGEYGYTF. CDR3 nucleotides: TGTGCCAGCAGAGGGGACGGCGAGTATGGCTACACCTTC.

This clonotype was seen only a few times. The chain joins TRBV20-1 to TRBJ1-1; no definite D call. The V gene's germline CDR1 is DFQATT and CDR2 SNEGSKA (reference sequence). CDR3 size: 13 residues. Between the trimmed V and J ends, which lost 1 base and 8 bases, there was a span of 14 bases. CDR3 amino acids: CSARVRGSAEAFF. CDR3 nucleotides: TGCAGTGCTAGAGTCCGTGGGAGCGCCGAAGCTTTCTTT.

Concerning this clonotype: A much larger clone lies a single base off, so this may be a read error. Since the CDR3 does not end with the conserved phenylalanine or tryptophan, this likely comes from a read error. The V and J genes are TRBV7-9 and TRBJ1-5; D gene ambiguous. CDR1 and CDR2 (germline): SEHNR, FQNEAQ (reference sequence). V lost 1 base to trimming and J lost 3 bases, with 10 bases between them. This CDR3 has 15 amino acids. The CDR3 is CASSLGGWVNQPQHL. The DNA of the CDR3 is TGTGCCAGCAGCTTAGGAGGTTGGGTCAATCAGCCCCAGCATTTA.

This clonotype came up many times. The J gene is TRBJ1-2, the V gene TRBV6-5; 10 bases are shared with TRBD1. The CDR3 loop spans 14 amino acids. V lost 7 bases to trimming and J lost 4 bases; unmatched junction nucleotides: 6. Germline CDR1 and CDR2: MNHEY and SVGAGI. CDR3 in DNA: TGTGCCAGCAAGCCCGGGACAGGGGTCTATGGCTACACCTTC. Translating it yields CASKPGTGVYGYTF.

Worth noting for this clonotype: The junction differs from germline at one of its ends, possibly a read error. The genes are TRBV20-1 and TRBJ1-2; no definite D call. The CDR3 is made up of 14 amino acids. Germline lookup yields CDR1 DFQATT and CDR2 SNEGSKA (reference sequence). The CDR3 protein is CGAPSGEVGYGYTF. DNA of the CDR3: TGCGGTGCCCCCAGTGGGGAGGTGGGGTATGGCTACACCTTC.

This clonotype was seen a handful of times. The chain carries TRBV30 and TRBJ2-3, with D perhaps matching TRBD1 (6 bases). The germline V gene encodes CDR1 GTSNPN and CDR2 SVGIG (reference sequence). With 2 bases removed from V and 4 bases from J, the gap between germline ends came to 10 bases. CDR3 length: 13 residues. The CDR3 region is CAWSFTGPDTQYF. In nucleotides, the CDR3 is TGTGCCTGGAGTTTTACAGGGCCAGATACGCAGTATTTT.

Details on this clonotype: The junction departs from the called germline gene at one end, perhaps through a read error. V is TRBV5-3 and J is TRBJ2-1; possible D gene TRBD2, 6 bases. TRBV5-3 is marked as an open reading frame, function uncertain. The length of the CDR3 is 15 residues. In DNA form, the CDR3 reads TGTGCCAGCAGCTTGGAGGCGGGAAGTTCCAATGAGCAGTTCTTC. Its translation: CASSLEAGSSNEQFF.

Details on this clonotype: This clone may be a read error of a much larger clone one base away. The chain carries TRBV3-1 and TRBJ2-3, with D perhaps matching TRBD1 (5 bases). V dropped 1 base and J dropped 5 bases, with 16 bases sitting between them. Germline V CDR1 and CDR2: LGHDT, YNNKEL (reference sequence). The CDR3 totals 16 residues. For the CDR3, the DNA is TGTGCCAGCAGCCAAGGCGGAGTCCCGACAGAAGATACGCAGTATTTT. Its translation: CASSQGGVPTEDTQYF.

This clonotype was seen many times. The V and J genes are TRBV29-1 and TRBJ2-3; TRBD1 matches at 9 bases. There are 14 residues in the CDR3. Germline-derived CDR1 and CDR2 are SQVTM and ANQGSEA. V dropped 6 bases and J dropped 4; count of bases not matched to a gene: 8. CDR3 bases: TGCAGCGTCGACGGGACAGGGTGGGCAGATACGCAGTATTTT. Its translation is CSVDGTGWADTQYF.

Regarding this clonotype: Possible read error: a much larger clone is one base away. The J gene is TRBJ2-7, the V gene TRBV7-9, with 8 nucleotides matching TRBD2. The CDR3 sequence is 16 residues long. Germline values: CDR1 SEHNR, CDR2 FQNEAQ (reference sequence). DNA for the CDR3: TGTGCCACCAGCTTAAATTCGGGGGGGAGCTCCTACGAGCAGTACTTC. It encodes CATSLNSGGSSYEQYF.

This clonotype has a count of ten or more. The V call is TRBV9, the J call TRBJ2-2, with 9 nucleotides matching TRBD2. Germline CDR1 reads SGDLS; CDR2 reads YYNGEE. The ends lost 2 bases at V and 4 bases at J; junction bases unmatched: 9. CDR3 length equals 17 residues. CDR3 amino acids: CASSVLGLAGPTGELFF. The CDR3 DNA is TGTGCCAGCAGCGTTCTCGGTCTAGCGGGGCCCACCGGGGAGCTGTTTTTT. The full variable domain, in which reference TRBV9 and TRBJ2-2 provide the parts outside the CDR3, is DSGVTQTPKHLITATGQRVTLRCSPRSGDLSVYWYQQSLDQGLQFLIQYYNGEERAKGNILERFSAQQFPDLHSELNLSSLELGDSALYFCASSVLGLAGPTGELFFGEGSRLTVL.

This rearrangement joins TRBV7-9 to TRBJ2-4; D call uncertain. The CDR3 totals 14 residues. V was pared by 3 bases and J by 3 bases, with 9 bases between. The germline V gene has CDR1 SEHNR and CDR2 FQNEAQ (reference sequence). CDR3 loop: CASSLGTLKNIQYF. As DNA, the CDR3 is TGTGCCAGCAGCTTGGGCACCCTCAAAAACATTCAGTACTTC.

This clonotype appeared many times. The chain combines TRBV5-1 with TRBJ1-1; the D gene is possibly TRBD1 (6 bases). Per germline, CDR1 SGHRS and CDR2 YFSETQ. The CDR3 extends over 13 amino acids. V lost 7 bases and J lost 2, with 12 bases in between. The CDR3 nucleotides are TGCGCCAGCCGCGGGACATCCAACACTGAAGCTTTCTTT. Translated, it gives CASRGTSNTEAFF.

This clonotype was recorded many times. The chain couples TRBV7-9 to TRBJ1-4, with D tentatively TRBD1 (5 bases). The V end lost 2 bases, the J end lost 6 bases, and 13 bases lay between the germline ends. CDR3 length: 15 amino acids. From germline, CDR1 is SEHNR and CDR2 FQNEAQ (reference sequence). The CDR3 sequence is CASSLPTAEDEKLFF. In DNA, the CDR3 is TGTGCCAGCAGCTTACCGACAGCGGAGGATGAAAAACTGTTTTTT.

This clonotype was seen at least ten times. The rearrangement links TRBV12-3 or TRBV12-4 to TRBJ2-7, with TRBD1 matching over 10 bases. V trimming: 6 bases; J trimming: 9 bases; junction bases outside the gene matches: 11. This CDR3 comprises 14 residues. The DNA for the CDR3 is TGTGCCAGCAGCGCCGGGACAGGGGCCCAAGGGCAGTACTTC. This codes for CASSAGTGAQGQYF.

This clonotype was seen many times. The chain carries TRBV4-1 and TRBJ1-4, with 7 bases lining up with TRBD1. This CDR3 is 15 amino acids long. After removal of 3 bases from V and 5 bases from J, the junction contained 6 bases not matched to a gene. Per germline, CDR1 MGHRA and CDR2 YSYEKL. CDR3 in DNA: TGCGCCAGCAGCCAGGGAACGGGACAGAATGAAAAACTGTTTTTT. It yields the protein CASSQGTGQNEKLFF.

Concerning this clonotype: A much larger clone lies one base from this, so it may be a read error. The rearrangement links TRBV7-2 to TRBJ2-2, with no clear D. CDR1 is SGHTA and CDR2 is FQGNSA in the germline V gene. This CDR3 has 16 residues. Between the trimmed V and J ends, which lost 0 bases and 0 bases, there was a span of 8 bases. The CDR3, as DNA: TGTGCCAGCAGCTTAGCTCACCTTTCGAACACCGGGGAGCTGTTTTTT. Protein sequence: CASSLAHLSNTGELFF.

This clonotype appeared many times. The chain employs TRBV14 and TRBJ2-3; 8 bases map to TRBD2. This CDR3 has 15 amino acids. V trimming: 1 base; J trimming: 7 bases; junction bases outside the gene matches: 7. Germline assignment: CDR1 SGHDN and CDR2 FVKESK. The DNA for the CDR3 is TGTGCCAGCAGCCAAGGAGTAGCGGGGCGGTATACGCAGTATTTT. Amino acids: CASSQGVAGRYTQYF.

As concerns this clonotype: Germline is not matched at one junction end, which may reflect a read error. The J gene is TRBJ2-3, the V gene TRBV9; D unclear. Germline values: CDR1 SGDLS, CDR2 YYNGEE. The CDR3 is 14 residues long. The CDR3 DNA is TGTGCCAGCGGCGTAATAGACTGGGGAGATACGCAGTATTTT. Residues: CASGVIDWGDTQYF.

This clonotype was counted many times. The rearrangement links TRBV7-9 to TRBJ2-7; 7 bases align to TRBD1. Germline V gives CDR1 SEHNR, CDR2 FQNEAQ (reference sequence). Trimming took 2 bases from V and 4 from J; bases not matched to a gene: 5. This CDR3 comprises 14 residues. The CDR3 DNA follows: TGTGCCAGCAGCTTATTGGGACAGAGTTACGAGCAGTACTTC. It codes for CASSLLGQSYEQYF.

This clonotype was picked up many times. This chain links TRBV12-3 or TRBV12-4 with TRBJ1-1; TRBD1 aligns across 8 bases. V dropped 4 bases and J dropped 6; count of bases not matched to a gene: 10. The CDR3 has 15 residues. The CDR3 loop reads CASSSDRAWLAEAFF. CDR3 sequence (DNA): TGTGCCAGCAGTTCGGACAGGGCGTGGTTGGCTGAAGCTTTCTTT.